Sequencing of this TCR beta chain was carried out in a study of blood T cells in healthy people across ages. The CDR3 totals 13 residues. V gave up 1 base and J gave up 4 bases, with 11 bases separating them. Germline loops: CDR1 DFQATT, CDR2 SNEGSKA (reference sequence). Primers used in a second PCR of about 6 to 12 cycles were a sample-barcoded 5' primer and a J-beta primer mix. Each cDNA was tagged by a template-switch adaptor containing 12 random nucleotides. MiXCR was run by TCRdb on the 5' RACE reads, yielding one entry per CDR3 protein. Counted here are 700,000 to 950,000 distinct CDR3 sequences, more than 45% occurring once; the ten biggest clones make up approximately 21%. A note on this clonotype: Its antigen is still unknown.

Study conclusions and caveats: As age increased, TCR beta diversity per million T cells fell in a roughly linear fashion. More naive CD4+ cells and higher diversity marked long-lived donors relative to aged donors.

The chain employs TRBV20-1 and TRBJ2-7; the D is unclear. The source material was blood. The TCR comes from a man between 25 and 39 years old in good health. The CDR3 DNA reads as TGCAGTGCTAGAGCCCCGGGCATGTACGAGCAGTACTTC. Its protein product is CSARAPGMYEQYF.